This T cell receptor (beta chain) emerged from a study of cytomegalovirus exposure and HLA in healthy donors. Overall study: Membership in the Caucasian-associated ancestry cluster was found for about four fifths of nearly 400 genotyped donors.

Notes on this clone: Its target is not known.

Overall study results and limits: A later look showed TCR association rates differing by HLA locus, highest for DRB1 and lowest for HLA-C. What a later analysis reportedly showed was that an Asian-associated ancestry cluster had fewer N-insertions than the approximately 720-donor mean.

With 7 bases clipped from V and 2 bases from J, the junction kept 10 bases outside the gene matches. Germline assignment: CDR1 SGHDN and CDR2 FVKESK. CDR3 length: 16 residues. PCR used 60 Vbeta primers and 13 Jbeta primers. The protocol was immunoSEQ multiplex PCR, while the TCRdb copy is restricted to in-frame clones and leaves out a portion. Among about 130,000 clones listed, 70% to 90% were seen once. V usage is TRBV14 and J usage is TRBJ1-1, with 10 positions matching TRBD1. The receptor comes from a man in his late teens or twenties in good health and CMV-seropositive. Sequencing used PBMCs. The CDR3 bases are TGTGCCAGCACCAAGACAGGGGGCGCCTCCAACACTGAAGCTTTCTTT. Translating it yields CASTKTGGASNTEAFF.